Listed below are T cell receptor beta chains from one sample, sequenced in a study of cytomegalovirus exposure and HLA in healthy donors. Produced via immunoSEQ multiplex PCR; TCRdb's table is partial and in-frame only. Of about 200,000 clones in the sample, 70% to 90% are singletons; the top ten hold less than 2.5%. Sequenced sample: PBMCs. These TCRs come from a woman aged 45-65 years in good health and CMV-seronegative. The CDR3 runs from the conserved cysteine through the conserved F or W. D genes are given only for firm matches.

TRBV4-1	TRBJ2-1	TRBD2	CASSFGLALGGEQFF
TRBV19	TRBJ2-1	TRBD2	CASSRAGTSGINEQFF
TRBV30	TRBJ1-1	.	CAWRPPGTEAFF
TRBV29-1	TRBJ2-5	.	CSVAGRLQETQYF
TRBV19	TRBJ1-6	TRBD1	CASRWDSWDSPLHF
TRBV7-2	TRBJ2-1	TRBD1	CASSPSLGQGADEQFF
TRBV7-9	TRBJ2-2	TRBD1	CASSWTGQGHTGELFF
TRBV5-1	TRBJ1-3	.	CASSLGGSGSGNTIYF
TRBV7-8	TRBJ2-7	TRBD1	CASSPPPGQGYEQYF
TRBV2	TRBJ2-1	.	CASSRDSFPQFF
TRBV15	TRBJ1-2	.	CATSRATALGYGYTF
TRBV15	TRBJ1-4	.	CASAGPLREKLFF
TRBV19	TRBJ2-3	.	CASSYRFLDTQYF